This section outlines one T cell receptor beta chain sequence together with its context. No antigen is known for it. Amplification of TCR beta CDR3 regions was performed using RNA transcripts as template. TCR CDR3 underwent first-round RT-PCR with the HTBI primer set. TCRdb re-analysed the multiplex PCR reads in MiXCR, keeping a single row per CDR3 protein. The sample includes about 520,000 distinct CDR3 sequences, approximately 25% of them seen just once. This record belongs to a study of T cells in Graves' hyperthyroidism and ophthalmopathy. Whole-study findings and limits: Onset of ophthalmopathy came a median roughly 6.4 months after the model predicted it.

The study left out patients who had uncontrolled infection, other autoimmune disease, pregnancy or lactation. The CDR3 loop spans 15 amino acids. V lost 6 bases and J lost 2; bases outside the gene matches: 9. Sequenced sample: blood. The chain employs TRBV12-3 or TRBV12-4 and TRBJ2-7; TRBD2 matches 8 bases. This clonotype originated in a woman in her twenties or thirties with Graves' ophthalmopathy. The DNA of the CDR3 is TGTGCCAGCAGCACCTCCCGACTAGCGCCCTACGAGCAGTACTTC. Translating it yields CASSTSRLAPYEQYF.